This TCR beta chain was identified during a study of shared clonotypes between healthy human individuals (dated by TCRdb to the early 2020s). Turning to the overall study: A few men and a couple of women, aged 18 to 49 years, made up the cohort. For each donor, CD4 naive and CD4 memory were each run on three plates, CD8 naive on two plates, and CD8 memory on one plate. The study deeply sequenced blood TCR repertoires of about 5 healthy adults to estimate repertoire size and the extent of clonotype sharing between individuals. Libraries were prepared and TCR repertoires were sequenced by different laboratories using diverse techniques, in order to increase sequencing depth and limit assay-specific biases. Per donor, leukapheresis produced somewhere between about 0.94 and 9.5 billion PBMCs. Beyond this particular receptor, the publication reports: The small number of donors limited the genetic and exposure-history diversity represented. Incomplete sequencing was indicated by rarefaction of sorted-subset datasets, despite the large sequencing depth. Larger estimated clonotype richness was generally found for naive subsets than for memory subsets. Compared with non-shared clonotypes, clonotypes shared by all four sorted-subset donors had higher generation probabilities. Based on pairwise subsampling, the degree of clonotype sharing among donors was expected to be affected by sequencing depth. About 4.5% of naive CD4, 3% to 3.5% of naive CD8, approximately 2% of memory CD4, and 0.4% of memory CD8 clonotypes were shared across several donors. Sampling was restricted to blood, and TCR repertoires in tissue are likely to differ from TCR repertoires in blood.

Comment on this clone: The antigen it recognizes is unknown. Per-base quality was not reported, and no clone a single base away is much larger than it.

Using the deep immunoSEQ assay, multiplex PCR amplified TCR CDR3 regions from genomic DNA. Genomic DNA extracted from each cell subset was distributed evenly over all wells of several immunoSEQ 96-well plates, and each plate served as one replicate. Each replicate PCR for sorted subsets received 150 to 250 ng genomic DNA, equal to about 30,000 T cell genomes. Purified libraries were measured with a Qubit 3.0 fluorometer, size-checked on a Bioanalyzer 2100, and measured again with the KAPA Library Quantification kit. Every immunoSEQ 96-well plate was sequenced on a separate single-read 150-cycle Illumina NextSeq 550 flow cell. The original methods were these. Because the immunoSEQ output held only junctional sequences and lacked quality scores, the filtering could not match the filtering applied to full-length reads. To assign V/J genes and CDR3, sequences were annotated against IMGT germline references using PyIR, a Python wrapper for IgBLAST v1.9. Reads were filtered out if the reads had weak V/J assignments (E-value above 1e-6), no CDR3, stop codons, out-of-frame junctions, or ambiguous translated residues. V3J clonotypes were defined as sequences sharing the same inferred V gene, J gene, and CDR3 amino acid sequence. The percentage overlap between two repertoires was calculated by dividing the number of shared unique clonotypes by the size of the smaller repertoire. RTK rarefaction, the Chao1 estimator, and Recon v2.1 estimates of unobserved clonotypes were used to assess repertoire richness. For all TCRbeta clonotypes obtained by the gDNA method from a few donors, generation probabilities were computed with OLGA. The table comes from immuneACCESS by way of TCRdb, which keeps in-frame sequences with V and J called. Part of the clones is missing from these tables; in studies checked, under half for an unresolved V gene and the rest for unknown reasons. The V and J calls and the clone size are those of that table, but D and trimming were determined from the DNA. The sample yields about 380,000 clones; 96% were counted once. Of the sample, 0.25% to 0.35% falls within the top ten clones.

The CDR3, from cysteine to phenylalanine, totals 15 residues. The sequence is cut down to CDR3 DNA, 45 bases in frame from base 1. The V end loses 2 bases and the J end loses 1 base, and a stretch of 10 bases separates them. Reading the germline V gene gives CDR1 KGHSH and CDR2 LQKENI. Healthy HIV-negative adults with no recently reported acute infections or vaccinations were included as donors. All donors were Caucasian adults living in Nashville, Tennessee, USA. CD8 memory samples consisted of magnetically selected CD45RO+ cells combined with CCR7-negative CD45RA+ effector memory (TemRA) cells. Blood was collected by leukapheresis, and PBMCs were isolated by Ficoll-Histopaque density gradient centrifugation and then cryopreserved in liquid nitrogen vapor phase. Analytical flow cytometry was used to check the purity and quantity of every magnetically sorted T cell population. From each sorted fraction, genomic DNA was isolated and quantified by UV absorbance on a Nanodrop 2000c.

This receptor was taken from a man aged 30-40 years in good health. This chain is built from TRBV18 and TRBJ2-3, with TRBD1 tentatively as D gene (6 bases match). The sequenced material came from memory CD8+ T cells sorted from blood. The label giving this sample's cell subset or site can be read as: CD45RO+ cells pooled with CCR7-negative TemRA cells. The encoded CDR3 is CASSPMPGGTDTQYF. The nucleotides are TGTGCCAGCTCACCAATGCCAGGGGGCACAGATACGCAGTATTTT.